The 8 T cell receptor beta chains listed next were all sequenced from one sample in a study of spatial heterogeneity in lung cancer. This sample's time point: sample taken at primary tumor resection. No cell sorting; template was whole RNA from tumor, lung tissue or PBMC. TCRdb used MiXCR to reprocess the 5' RACE reads, holding one entry per CDR3 protein. This sample has around 13,000 distinct CDR3 sequences, with about 5% found just once. This material consisted of lung tumor tissue, taken at surgery. Receptor source: a human donor with early-stage non-small cell lung cancer.

This clonotype occurred many times. For a library built for alpha chains, this beta chain is a stray read; little rests on its size. The V gene is TRBV3-1, the J gene TRBJ1-3, with D unresolved. From germline, CDR1 is LGHDT and CDR2 YNNKEL (reference sequence). Trimming left V 1 base short and J 7 bases short, with 5 bases between. This CDR3 comprises 12 residues. The DNA for the CDR3 is TGTGCCAGCAGCCAAGGATGGAACACCATATATTTT. It yields the protein CASSQGWNTIYF.

This clonotype came up many times. This beta chain is a stray read from a library made for alpha chains; its abundance is not meaningful. This chain links TRBV29-1 with TRBJ1-1; D is perhaps TRBD1 (5 bases). The CDR3 is 14 amino acids. The germline gives CDR1 SQVTM, CDR2 ANQGSEA. The DNA of the CDR3 is TGCATCACTTCCGGGACGGGATCGAACACTGAAGCTTTCTTT. The encoded protein is CITSGTGSNTEAFF.

This clonotype was detected ten times or more. A library prepared for alpha chains yielded this beta chain as an off-target read; its size is of little meaning. This sequence joins TRBV7-2 and TRBJ2-3, with 11 bases fitting TRBD2. The junction had 10 bases not matched to a gene; V was cut back by 4 bases and J by 7 bases. Looked up from germline, CDR1 is SGHTA and CDR2 is FQGNSA. The CDR3 runs to 16 residues. CDR3 amino acids: CASSSTGLAGAHTQYF. CDR3 bases: TGTGCCAGCAGCTCAACCGGACTAGCGGGCGCCCATACGCAGTATTTT.

This clonotype was observed a few times. Found in a library prepared for alpha chains, this beta chain is an off-target read, and its abundance has little meaning. The chain recombines TRBV7-8 with TRBJ1-5, with D possibly TRBD1 on 6 matching bases. CDR1 and CDR2 (germline): SGHVS, FQNEAQ. This CDR3 region has 15 residues. Deletions cut 5 bases from V and 5 bases from J, with 16 bases between. The CDR3 protein is CASSQTVGQYQPQHF. CDR3 sequence (DNA): TGTGCCAGCAGCCAAACCGTAGGACAGTATCAGCCCCAGCATTTT.

Remarks on this clonotype: A library prepared for alpha chains yielded this beta chain as an off-target read; its size is of little meaning. The chain links TRBV6-5 to TRBJ1-1, with D maybe TRBD1 (6 bases). The CDR3 loop spans 15 amino acids. Germline V gene data show CDR1 as MNHEY and CDR2 as SVGAGI. Trimming took off 2 bases at V and 6 bases at J, with 16 bases between the two ends. CDR3 nucleotide sequence: TGTGCCAGCAGTTACGAGCCCGCGGGGGCAGCTGAAGCTTTCTTT. Translation: CASSYEPAGAAEAFF.

To note about this clonotype: For a library built for alpha chains, this beta chain is a stray read; little rests on its size. V and J are TRBV3-1 and TRBJ2-5; weak D call: TRBD2 (6 bases). Deletions cut 4 bases from V and 7 bases from J, with 25 bases between. Germline CDR1 and CDR2: LGHDT and YNNKEL (reference sequence). CDR3 length: 17 residues. CDR3 coding DNA: TGTGCCAGCAGCCTGTCCGGCGGTGGCGGGGATTTTGGGACCCAGTACTTC. Translating gives CASSLSGGGGDFGTQYF.

This clonotype was found many times. This beta chain slipped into a library made for alpha chains as a stray read, so its size is not meaningful. The chain recombines TRBV3-1 with TRBJ1-1, with D uncertain. From germline, CDR1 is LGHDT and CDR2 YNNKEL (reference sequence). V was clipped by 3 bases and J by 5 bases, with 10 bases between them. The CDR3 runs 13 residues. The chain's CDR3 is CASSHPGRTEAFF. The DNA of the CDR3 is TGTGCCAGCAGCCATCCCGGACGGACTGAAGCTTTCTTT. Full variable domain (remainder filled in from reference TRBV3-1 and TRBJ1-1): DTAVSQTPKYLVTQMGNDKSIKCEQNLGHDTMYWYKQDSKKFLKIMFSYNNKELIINETVPNRFSPKSPDKAHLNLHINSLELGDSAVYFCASSHPGRTEAFFGQGTRLTVV.

This clonotype was found many times. For a library built for alpha chains, this beta chain is a stray read; little rests on its size. This chain links TRBV20-1 with TRBJ2-2, with TRBD2 identical over 9 bases. The CDR3 is 16 amino acids. Germline V gene data show CDR1 as DFQATT and CDR2 as SNEGSKA (reference sequence). V shed 0 bases and J 5 bases; nucleotides not matched to a gene: 7. The chain's CDR3 is CSARDSLAGLTGELFF. The DNA for the CDR3 is TGCAGTGCTAGAGATTCACTAGCGGGTTTAACCGGGGAGCTGTTTTTT.